This T cell receptor beta chain was sequenced during a study of OX40 agonist ivuxolimab in advanced cancers. This CDR3 region has 16 residues. V was trimmed by 4 bases and J by 6 bases, leaving 19 bases between them. Per germline, CDR1 SGHVS and CDR2 FNYEAQ. This table comes from immunoSEQ multiplex PCR, and its TCRdb copy is limited to in-frame clones, with some not included. The table lists about 62,000 clones, 79% of them singletons, with 9.5% to 13% in the top ten. The chain joins TRBV7-6 to TRBJ1-5; D gene uncertain. The receptor was derived from an adult with an advanced solid tumor such as melanoma, head and neck, liver or kidney cancer. Sequences were derived from CD4+ or CD8+ T cells sorted from blood, sampled in a trial of the OX40 agonist ivuxolimab. The CDR3 sequence is CASSSKKRELGQPQHF. Written as DNA, the CDR3 is TGTGCCAGCAGCTCTAAAAAGCGGGAGCTGGGTCAGCCCCAGCATTTT.